A selection of T cell receptor beta chains follows, all from one sample in a study of blood T cell repertoires in COVID-19. Profiled with immunoSEQ multiplex PCR; TCRdb holds only in-frame clones, not every one. Of approximately 380,000 clones in the sample, roughly 85% were seen once. Source material: peripheral blood. Receptors were obtained from a woman younger than 30 with acute or convalescent COVID-19. Each CDR3 is given with its conserved first and last residue. Fields, in order: J gene, V gene, clone size, D gene, CDR3 DNA, CDR3 protein. D genes are given only for firm matches. Clone size, where shown, is once, few, many, or a class for clones that have expanded.

J: TRBJ1-1
V: TRBV7-3
size: NA
D: NA
DNA: TGTGCCAGCAGCTTAACACCTGAGGGCACTGAAGCTTTCTTT
CDR3: CASSLTPEGTEAFF

J: TRBJ1-2
V: TRBV19
size: NA
D: TRBD1
DNA: TGTGCCAGTAGTATTGAGGGACAGCTTATCTATGGCTACACCTTC
CDR3: CASSIEGQLIYGYTF

J: TRBJ2-7
V: TRBV7-6
size: NA
D: TRBD1
DNA: TGTGCCAGCAGCCCGGGGACAGGGGAAGTCTACGAGCAGTACTTC
CDR3: CASSPGTGEVYEQYF

J: TRBJ2-1
V: TRBV18
size: NA
D: NA
DNA: TGTGCCAGCTCACCAACAGACCGGCTAGCGTCCTACAATGAGCAGTTCTTC
CDR3: CASSPTDRLASYNEQFF

J: TRBJ1-3
V: TRBV12-5
size: once
D: NA
DNA: TGTGCTAGTGGTTTCCCGACAGTAGGTGGAAACACCATATATTTT
CDR3: CASGFPTVGGNTIYF

J: TRBJ2-1
V: TRBV5-1
size: NA
D: TRBD2
DNA: TGCGCCAGCAGCCTCGGGACTATGTACAATGAGCAGTTCTTC
CDR3: CASSLGTMYNEQFF

J: TRBJ2-7
V: TRBV5-1
size: NA
D: TRBD2
DNA: TGCGCCAGCAGCTGGACCAAAAGCGGGAGCTCCTACGAGCAGTACTTC
CDR3: CASSWTKSGSSYEQYF

J: TRBJ1-2
V: TRBV27
size: NA
D: NA
DNA: TGTGCCAGCAGCCTATCAGGGCAGTATGGCTACACCTTC
CDR3: CASSLSGQYGYTF

J: TRBJ2-3
V: TRBV9
size: NA
D: NA
DNA: TGTGCCAGCAGCGTAGGGGCGAGAACTAGCACAGATACGCAGTATTTT
CDR3: CASSVGARTSTDTQYF

J: TRBJ2-3
V: TRBV11-3
size: once
D: TRBD2
DNA: TGTGCCAGCAGCCGGCCGGGACTAGCAGATACGCAGTATTTT
CDR3: CASSRPGLADTQYF

J: TRBJ2-1
V: TRBV28
size: NA
D: TRBD1
DNA: TGTGCCAGCAACCCGGGACAGGGGGTAGGTGAGCAGTTCTTC
CDR3: CASNPGQGVGEQFF

J: TRBJ1-5
V: TRBV28
size: NA
D: NA
DNA: TGTGCCAGCAGTTTTGGGCTGGAAAATCAGCCCCAGCATTTT
CDR3: CASSFGLENQPQHF

J: TRBJ1-6
V: TRBV5-1
size: NA
D: NA
DNA: TGCGCCAGCAGCTTGGGAGGTCTTGGCTATAATTCACCCCTCCACTTT
CDR3: CASSLGGLGYNSPLHF

J: TRBJ1-6
V: TRBV6-5
size: NA
D: TRBD1
DNA: TGTGCCAGCAGTACGGGGACAGGCGACTCACCCCTCCACTTT
CDR3: CASSTGTGDSPLHF

J: TRBJ1-5
V: TRBV19
size: many
D: NA
DNA: TGTGCCAGTAGCAACTCGGTTCAGCCCCAGCATTTT
CDR3: CASSNSVQPQHF

J: TRBJ1-5
V: TRBV19
size: NA
D: NA
DNA: TGTGCCACCTCCGGACGGACAGCCCATCTGCCCCAGCATTTT
CDR3: CATSGRTAHLPQHF

J: TRBJ2-7
V: TRBV4-1
size: NA
D: NA
DNA: TGCGCCAGCAGCCAAGATTTCGGACGGGGTGAGCAGTACTTC
CDR3: CASSQDFGRGEQYF

J: TRBJ1-1
V: TRBV7-3
size: NA
D: NA
DNA: TGTGCCAGCAGATTGAGCGAGAACACTGAAGCTTTCTTT
CDR3: CASRLSENTEAFF

J: TRBJ1-6
V: TRBV3-1/TRBV3-2
size: NA
D: NA
DNA: TGTGCCAGCAGCCAAAACCCCAGCCAGGCTTCACCCCTCCACTTT
CDR3: CASSQNPSQASPLHF

J: TRBJ1-3
V: TRBV19
size: NA
D: NA
DNA: TGTGCCCCCTGTGGCAGCTCTGGAAACACCATATATTTT
CDR3: CAPCGSSGNTIYF

J: TRBJ2-7
V: TRBV30
size: NA
D: NA
DNA: TGTGCCTGGAGTCGACAGGATGGATACGAGCAGTACTTC
CDR3: CAWSRQDGYEQYF

J: TRBJ2-5
V: TRBV5-1
size: NA
D: TRBD2
DNA: TGCGCCAGCAGCTTGACCCCTAGCGGGAGTGGAGGGCTCCAAGAGACCCAGTACTTC
CDR3: CASSLTPSGSGGLQETQYF

J: TRBJ2-7
V: TRBV5-1
size: NA
D: TRBD1
DNA: TGCGCCAGCAGCTTGGCATCGACAGGGAGCTTCTACGAGCAGTACTTC
CDR3: CASSLASTGSFYEQYF

J: TRBJ1-2
V: TRBV28
size: NA
D: NA
DNA: TGTGCCAGCACTGCCCTGAGGACAGTCTATGGCTACACCTTC
CDR3: CASTALRTVYGYTF

J: TRBJ1-1
V: TRBV30
size: NA
D: TRBD1
DNA: TGTGCCTGGGGGACAGGGTTGACTGAAGCTTTCTTT
CDR3: CAWGTGLTEAFF

J: TRBJ1-2
V: TRBV6-5
size: NA
D: NA
DNA: TGTGCCAGCAGTTCAGGCAGGGGAGCCTATGGCTACACCTTC
CDR3: CASSSGRGAYGYTF

J: TRBJ1-2
V: TRBV28
size: NA
D: NA
DNA: TGTGCCAGCAGTTTGGGGAGACAGGCAAACTATGGCTACACCTTC
CDR3: CASSLGRQANYGYTF

J: TRBJ2-1
V: TRBV6-6
size: NA
D: TRBD2
DNA: TGTGCCAGCGTAGGACTAGCGGTCTACAATGAGCAGTTCTTC
CDR3: CASVGLAVYNEQFF

J: TRBJ1-3
V: TRBV12-1
size: NA
D: NA
DNA: TGTGCCAGCAGCTTTTTATGGGACAGCAGAAACACCATATATTTT
CDR3: CASSFLWDSRNTIYF

J: TRBJ1-5
V: TRBV18
size: NA
D: NA
DNA: TGTGCCAGCTCCCAGGGTCTAGATAGCAATCAGCCCCAGCATTTT
CDR3: CASSQGLDSNQPQHF

J: TRBJ1-2
V: TRBV4-2
size: once
D: TRBD1
DNA: TGTGCCAGCAGCCAATCAACGAAAGACAGGGAGGATGGCTACACCTTC
CDR3: CASSQSTKDREDGYTF

J: TRBJ1-4
V: TRBV6-5
size: NA
D: NA
DNA: TGTGCCAGCAGTACGACCACACGAGGGGAAAAACTGTTTTTT
CDR3: CASSTTTRGEKLFF

J: TRBJ1-2
V: TRBV30
size: NA
D: NA
DNA: TGTGCCTGGAGTGTCCTGAGATACCACTATGGCTACACCTTC
CDR3: CAWSVLRYHYGYTF

J: TRBJ1-2
V: TRBV27
size: NA
D: NA
DNA: TGTGCCAGCTCGGCGGGGTTAGGGTATAACTATGGCTACACCTTC
CDR3: CASSAGLGYNYGYTF

J: TRBJ1-5
V: TRBV28
size: NA
D: NA
DNA: TGTGCCAGCAGTTGGGACTTAGGAGGAGAGCAGCCCCAGCATTTT
CDR3: CASSWDLGGEQPQHF

J: TRBJ1-1
V: TRBV5-4
size: NA
D: NA
DNA: TGTGCCAGCAGCCCTCAGGGACACTCGAGGACTGAAGCTTTCTTT
CDR3: CASSPQGHSRTEAFF

J: TRBJ2-3
V: TRBV18
size: once
D: TRBD2
DNA: TGTGCCAGCTCACCTGTCGGACTAGCGGAAACAGATACGCAGTATTTT
CDR3: CASSPVGLAETDTQYF

J: TRBJ1-1
V: TRBV3-1/TRBV3-2
size: NA
D: NA
DNA: TGTGCCAGCAGCCACGATATGAGGACTGAAGCTTTCTTT
CDR3: CASSHDMRTEAFF

J: TRBJ1-5
V: TRBV2
size: NA
D: NA
DNA: TGTGCCAGCAGTGTGGGGGAGGAGCAGCCCCAGCATTTT
CDR3: CASSVGEEQPQHF

J: TRBJ1-3
V: TRBV6-1
size: NA
D: NA
DNA: TGTGCCAGCAGTGAAGTCGGGCAGGGGATGGGAAACACCATATATTTT
CDR3: CASSEVGQGMGNTIYF

J: TRBJ1-1
V: TRBV6-5
size: NA
D: TRBD1
DNA: TGTGCCAGCAGTACAGGGGGCGGCACTGAAGCTTTCTTT
CDR3: CASSTGGGTEAFF

J: TRBJ1-6
V: TRBV5-1
size: NA
D: NA
DNA: TGCGCCAGCAGCTTGGGCTCGGTGGGAGGGAATTCACCCCTCCACTTT
CDR3: CASSLGSVGGNSPLHF

J: TRBJ2-1
V: TRBV19
size: few
D: NA
DNA: TGTGCCAGTAGTTGGAGGACCGATGATGTCCGAGAGCAGTTCTTC
CDR3: CASSWRTDDVREQFF

J: TRBJ2-6
V: TRBV2
size: NA
D: TRBD1
DNA: TGTGCCAGCAGTTTTACCGGGACAGGCCCCAACGTCCTGACTTTC
CDR3: CASSFTGTGPNVLTF

J: TRBJ1-6
V: TRBV6-6
size: NA
D: NA
DNA: TGTGCCAGCAGTTACGGGACTCGGGATTCACCCCTCCACTTT
CDR3: CASSYGTRDSPLHF

J: TRBJ1-5
V: TRBV19
size: NA
D: NA
DNA: TGTGCCAGTACCCATGGGGGGGGGACTAATCAGCCCCAGCATTTT
CDR3: CASTHGGGTNQPQHF

J: TRBJ1-2
V: TRBV11-2
size: NA
D: TRBD1
DNA: TGTGCCAGCAGCTTAGATCGAGAGGGGGCAAGTGGCTACACCTTC
CDR3: CASSLDREGASGYTF

J: TRBJ2-5
V: TRBV5-6
size: NA
D: TRBD1
DNA: TGTGCCAGCGCCTCAAACCTAGACAGGGGGATAGAGACCCAGTACTTC
CDR3: CASASNLDRGIETQYF

J: TRBJ2-1
V: TRBV2
size: NA
D: TRBD2
DNA: TGTGCCAGTTCCCGCGGGGGGAGCTCCTACAATGAGCAGTTCTTC
CDR3: CASSRGGSSYNEQFF

J: TRBJ2-1
V: TRBV11-1
size: NA
D: TRBD1
DNA: TGTGCCAGCAGCGACCAGGGGGTTTACAATGAGCAGTTCTTC
CDR3: CASSDQGVYNEQFF

J: TRBJ2-3
V: TRBV6-1
size: NA
D: NA
DNA: TGTGCCAGCAGTGAAGTGCAAGCGTCTGCCTCCACAGATACGCAGTATTTT
CDR3: CASSEVQASASTDTQYF

J: TRBJ2-2
V: TRBV5-4
size: NA
D: NA
DNA: TGTGCCAGCAGCTTCCGCGGTGCCGGGGAGCTGTTTTTT
CDR3: CASSFRGAGELFF

J: TRBJ2-7
V: TRBV5-4
size: NA
D: TRBD2
DNA: TGTGCCAGCAGCTCGGGACTAGCGGGAGACGTCTACGAGCAGTACTTC
CDR3: CASSSGLAGDVYEQYF

J: TRBJ2-2
V: TRBV5-4
size: NA
D: TRBD1
DNA: TGTGCCAGCAGCTTGTGGCGCGGGACAGGTAACACCGGGGAGCTGTTTTTT
CDR3: CASSLWRGTGNTGELFF

J: TRBJ1-3
V: TRBV19
size: once
D: TRBD1
DNA: TGTGCCACCGGACAGGGGGCTTCTGGAAACACCATATATTTT
CDR3: CATGQGASGNTIYF

J: TRBJ1-2
V: TRBV5-1
size: NA
D: NA
DNA: TGCGCCAGCAGCTTAGGACACTGGGAAAACTACTATGGCTACACCTTC
CDR3: CASSLGHWENYYGYTF

J: TRBJ1-6
V: TRBV19
size: once
D: TRBD1
DNA: TGTGCCAGTAGGGGACCGGACAGGGAGGCTAATTCACCCCTCCACTTT
CDR3: CASRGPDREANSPLHF

J: TRBJ2-3
V: TRBV5-1
size: NA
D: TRBD2
DNA: TGCGCCAGCAGCTTGGAAGGGCTGACTAGCGGGAGTATCCCAGATACGCAGTATTTT
CDR3: CASSLEGLTSGSIPDTQYF